This TCR beta chain stems from a study of blood T cell repertoires in COVID-19. Here immunoSEQ multiplex PCR was the method, and the copy in TCRdb shows in-frame clones only, minus some. Found here are some 99,000 clones, 75% to 90% of them singletons; the top ten hold roughly 6.5%. Trimming removed 1 base at V and 4 bases at J, with 10 bases between. This CDR3 spans 15 amino acids. Germline assignment: CDR1 SGHTA and CDR2 FQGTGA. This chain links TRBV7-3 with TRBJ1-4; D remains unclear. Input material: peripheral blood. The receptor's source is a woman aged 45-65 years with acute or convalescent COVID-19. This chain's CDR3 is CASSLSREVNEKLFF. CDR3 coding DNA: TGTGCCAGCAGCTTAAGCCGGGAGGTTAATGAAAAACTGTTTTTT.